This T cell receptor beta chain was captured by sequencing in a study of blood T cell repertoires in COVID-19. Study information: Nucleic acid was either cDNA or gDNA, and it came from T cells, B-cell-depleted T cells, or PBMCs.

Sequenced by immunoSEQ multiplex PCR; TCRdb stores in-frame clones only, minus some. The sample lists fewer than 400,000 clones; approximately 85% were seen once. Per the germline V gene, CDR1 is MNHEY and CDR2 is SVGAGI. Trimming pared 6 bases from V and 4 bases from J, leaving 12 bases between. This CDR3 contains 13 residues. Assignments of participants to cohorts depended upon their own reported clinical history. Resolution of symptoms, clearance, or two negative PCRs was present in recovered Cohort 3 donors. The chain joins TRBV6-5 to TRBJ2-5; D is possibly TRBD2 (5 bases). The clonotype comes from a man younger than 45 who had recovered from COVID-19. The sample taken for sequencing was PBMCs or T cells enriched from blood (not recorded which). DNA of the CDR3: TGTGCCAGCAGGCGGACTCTTCCAGAGACCCAGTACTTC. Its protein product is CASRRTLPETQYF.